The rows below give T cell receptor beta chains drawn from one sample of a study of control samples from healthy donors and cancer patients. The method was immunoSEQ multiplex PCR; TCRdb's version includes in-frame clones alone and lacks a portion of them. The sample consists of over 150,000 clones, over 80% of them appearing once. The sample was blood. These receptors were taken from a man younger than 30 in good health. The CDR3 runs from the conserved cysteine through the conserved F or W. Fields, in order: J gene, clone size, D gene, V gene, CDR3 DNA, CDR3 protein. The D gene is left open where the match is weak. Size tells how often a clone was seen (once, few, many) or the class of an expanded clone, and some rows leave it out.

J: TRBJ2-7
size: .
D: .
V: TRBV18
DNA: TGTGCCAGCTCACCCCTCGTTGGGGCCGAGCAGTACTTC
CDR3: CASSPLVGAEQYF

J: TRBJ2-1
size: .
D: .
V: TRBV7-9
DNA: TGTGCCAGCAGCGTTAGCCGGCTAGCGCTGAATGAGCAGTTCTTC
CDR3: CASSVSRLALNEQFF

J: TRBJ1-5
size: .
D: TRBD1
V: TRBV6-5
DNA: TGTGCCAGTCGGACAGGGCTCCAACAGCCCCAGCATTTT
CDR3: CASRTGLQQPQHF

J: TRBJ1-5
size: .
D: TRBD1
V: TRBV18
DNA: TGTGCCAGCTCAGATAGAAAGACAGGGTTACCCCAGCATTTT
CDR3: CASSDRKTGLPQHF

J: TRBJ2-7
size: .
D: .
V: TRBV24-1
DNA: TGTGCCACCAGTGACATCATCGGGGACTACGAGCAGTACTTC
CDR3: CATSDIIGDYEQYF

J: TRBJ1-1
size: .
D: .
V: TRBV12-1
DNA: TGTGCCAGCAGCTTCCGGACAGGGTCGAACACTGAAGCTTTCTTT
CDR3: CASSFRTGSNTEAFF

J: TRBJ1-6
size: .
D: TRBD1
V: TRBV27
DNA: TGTGCCAGCAGTCAAGGGACAGGACCTATAGATCGATCACCCCTCCACTTT
CDR3: CASSQGTGPIDRSPLHF

J: TRBJ1-6
size: once
D: .
V: TRBV9
DNA: TGTGCCAGCAGCGTAGATCTGAATTCACCCCTCCACTTT
CDR3: CASSVDLNSPLHF

J: TRBJ1-3
size: .
D: .
V: TRBV12-3/TRBV12-4
DNA: TGTGCCAGCAGTTTAGGGTCTGGAAACACCATATATTTT
CDR3: CASSLGSGNTIYF

J: TRBJ2-3
size: .
D: .
V: TRBV20-1
DNA: TGCAGTGCTAGTCTCGGATCTACTAGCACAGATACGCAGTATTTT
CDR3: CSASLGSTSTDTQYF

J: TRBJ2-1
size: .
D: .
V: TRBV7-9
DNA: TGTGCCAGCAGCTCTAGCGGACAGATCCCCAATGAGCAGTTCTTC
CDR3: CASSSSGQIPNEQFF

J: TRBJ1-1
size: .
D: .
V: TRBV12-3/TRBV12-4
DNA: TGTGCCAGCAGTTTAGCGGGTGACACTGAAGCTTTCTTT
CDR3: CASSLAGDTEAFF

J: TRBJ2-6
size: .
D: .
V: TRBV5-1
DNA: TGCGCCAGCAGCTTGGCCGCGGCATCTGGGGCCAACGTCCTGACTTTC
CDR3: CASSLAAASGANVLTF

J: TRBJ1-6
size: .
D: .
V: TRBV4-2
DNA: TGTGCCAGCAGCCAAGATCTTCTCCAACAGGGAAGTTCACCCCTCCACTTT
CDR3: CASSQDLLQQGSSPLHF

J: TRBJ2-7
size: .
D: TRBD1
V: TRBV6-1
DNA: TGTGCCAGCAGTGAAATCTCGGGACAGGGTTTCTACGAGCAGTACTTC
CDR3: CASSEISGQGFYEQYF

J: TRBJ1-1
size: .
D: .
V: TRBV20-1
DNA: TGCAGTGCTCTCTATTGGACTGAAGCTTTCTTT
CDR3: CSALYWTEAFF

J: TRBJ2-3
size: few
D: .
V: TRBV5-1
DNA: TGCGCCAGTTCTCCCAGAGGCGAGACAGATACGCAGTATTTT
CDR3: CASSPRGETDTQYF

J: TRBJ1-3
size: .
D: .
V: TRBV7-8
DNA: TGTGCCAGCAGCTTTTTTTTCGGCGGCACTGGAAACACCATATATTTT
CDR3: CASSFFFGGTGNTIYF

J: TRBJ2-1
size: .
D: .
V: TRBV14
DNA: TGTGCCAGCAGCCCCGGGAGCCCGAACAATGAGCAGTTCTTC
CDR3: CASSPGSPNNEQFF

J: TRBJ2-3
size: .
D: .
V: TRBV5-1
DNA: TGCGCCAGCAGCCCGGGAACACAGCGGTCCGATACGCAGTATTTT
CDR3: CASSPGTQRSDTQYF

J: TRBJ1-2
size: .
D: TRBD1
V: TRBV9
DNA: TGTGCCAGCAGCGAACAGGGGAGGGGAAGCACCTTC
CDR3: CASSEQGRGSTF

J: TRBJ2-2
size: .
D: .
V: TRBV2
DNA: TGTGCCAGCAATCGGCAGCGGGCGACCGGGGAGCTGTTTTTT
CDR3: CASNRQRATGELFF

J: TRBJ1-1
size: .
D: .
V: TRBV7-3
DNA: TGTGCCAGCAGCTTAATTTCAGGGTTTGAAGCTTTCTTT
CDR3: CASSLISGFEAFF

J: TRBJ2-7
size: .
D: TRBD1
V: TRBV7-9
DNA: TGTGCCAGCAGCTTTACGAGACAGGGCCTCTACGAGCAGTACTTC
CDR3: CASSFTRQGLYEQYF

J: TRBJ1-4
size: .
D: .
V: TRBV5-6
DNA: TGTGCCAGCAGCGGGCGGAGAGGGGCTAATGAAAAACTGTTTTTT
CDR3: CASSGRRGANEKLFF

J: TRBJ2-1
size: .
D: TRBD2
V: TRBV9
DNA: TGTGCCAGCAGCGTAGCTCCCCGGGGAGCGGGGTTTTATAATGAGCAGTTCTTC
CDR3: CASSVAPRGAGFYNEQFF

J: TRBJ2-7
size: .
D: .
V: TRBV18
DNA: TGTGCCAGCTCACCACCGGGACCGGCCTACGAGCAGTACTTC
CDR3: CASSPPGPAYEQYF

J: TRBJ1-4
size: .
D: TRBD1
V: TRBV13
DNA: TGTGCCAGCAGCTCCGACAGGGCCTCACGGGAAAAACTGTTTTTT
CDR3: CASSSDRASREKLFF

J: TRBJ1-5
size: .
D: .
V: TRBV24-1
DNA: TGTGCCACCTCTCGACCGGGGGGTAATCAGCCCCAGCATTTT
CDR3: CATSRPGGNQPQHF

J: TRBJ1-2
size: .
D: .
V: TRBV19
DNA: TGTGCCAGTAACCGGCTAAGTGTAGGACAGCAAGGCTACACCTTC
CDR3: CASNRLSVGQQGYTF

J: TRBJ1-3
size: .
D: TRBD1
V: TRBV5-1
DNA: TGCGCCAGTCGTGGGACAGACTCTGGAAACACCATATATTTT
CDR3: CASRGTDSGNTIYF

J: TRBJ1-3
size: .
D: .
V: TRBV18
DNA: TGTGCCAGCTCACCACCGTGGCAGGGGCTCTCTGGAAACACCATATATTTT
CDR3: CASSPPWQGLSGNTIYF

J: TRBJ2-3
size: .
D: TRBD2
V: TRBV5-8
DNA: TGTGCCAGCAGCTTAAGGGACTACACAGATACGCAGTATTTT
CDR3: CASSLRDYTDTQYF

J: TRBJ2-7
size: .
D: .
V: TRBV12-3/TRBV12-4
DNA: TGTGCCAGCACCGAGAGAGGTTACGAGCAGTACTTC
CDR3: CASTERGYEQYF

J: TRBJ2-7
size: .
D: .
V: TRBV12-3/TRBV12-4
DNA: TGTGCCAGCAGTTCACAGGGGGGGTACGAGCAGTACTTC
CDR3: CASSSQGGYEQYF

J: TRBJ2-3
size: .
D: TRBD2
V: TRBV4-2
DNA: TGTGCCAGCAGCCAAGAGGAGCGGGGGGGCAAGAATACGCAGTATTTT
CDR3: CASSQEERGGKNTQYF

J: TRBJ1-4
size: .
D: .
V: TRBV6-5
DNA: TGTGCCAGCAGTTACGGACTTAATGAAAAACTGTTTTTT
CDR3: CASSYGLNEKLFF

J: TRBJ2-1
size: .
D: .
V: TRBV24-1
DNA: TGTGCCACCAGTGTTACAAAACCGGACAATGAGCAGTTCTTC
CDR3: CATSVTKPDNEQFF

J: TRBJ2-1
size: .
D: .
V: TRBV11-3
DNA: TGTGCCAGCAGCTTAAGTTACGGGGGGCGAAGGGATGAGCAGTTCTTC
CDR3: CASSLSYGGRRDEQFF

J: TRBJ2-1
size: .
D: TRBD2
V: TRBV27
DNA: TGTGCCAGCAGCTCGGGGACTAGCGGGCACAATGAGCAGTTCTTC
CDR3: CASSSGTSGHNEQFF

J: TRBJ1-1
size: once
D: .
V: TRBV5-4
DNA: TGTGCCAGCAGCTTAAAACAGAACACTGAAGCTTTCTTT
CDR3: CASSLKQNTEAFF

J: TRBJ2-5
size: .
D: .
V: TRBV5-5
DNA: TGTGCCAGCAGCTTCTCCGGCGACCAAGAGACCCAGTACTTC
CDR3: CASSFSGDQETQYF

J: TRBJ2-7
size: .
D: .
V: TRBV2
DNA: TGTGCCAGCAGTGCCGAATACGAGCAGTACTTC
CDR3: CASSAEYEQYF

J: TRBJ1-1
size: .
D: TRBD1
V: TRBV30
DNA: TGTGCCTGGAGTGTAGGGGGCGACACTGAAGCTTTCTTT
CDR3: CAWSVGGDTEAFF

J: TRBJ1-2
size: .
D: .
V: TRBV5-4
DNA: TGTGCCAGCAGCTTGATAGACAGGAGAACATATGGCTACACCTTC
CDR3: CASSLIDRRTYGYTF

J: TRBJ1-1
size: .
D: .
V: TRBV5-1
DNA: TGCGCCAGCAGCTTGGGCCAGATAAACACTGAAGCTTTCTTT
CDR3: CASSLGQINTEAFF

J: TRBJ1-1
size: .
D: TRBD1
V: TRBV4-1
DNA: TGCGCCAGCAGCCAACCGGGACAGACGAACACTGAAGCTTTCTTT
CDR3: CASSQPGQTNTEAFF

J: TRBJ1-3
size: .
D: .
V: TRBV18
DNA: TGTGCCAGCTCACCTCCGGGCGTAGGGCAGGACTCTGGAAACACCATATATTTT
CDR3: CASSPPGVGQDSGNTIYF

J: TRBJ1-1
size: .
D: TRBD1
V: TRBV3-1/TRBV3-2
DNA: TGTGCCAGCAGCCAAGAGAGGGCCAGGGGGGTCGCTGAAGCTTTCTTT
CDR3: CASSQERARGVAEAFF

J: TRBJ2-7
size: .
D: .
V: TRBV27
DNA: TGTGCCAGCAGTTTAGGCAGGGGTGGAATCTACGAGCAGTACTTC
CDR3: CASSLGRGGIYEQYF

J: TRBJ2-7
size: .
D: .
V: TRBV3-1/TRBV3-2
DNA: TGTGCCAGCAGCCCCCCTCGAAGGGCGGGTCCCTACGAGCAGTACTTC
CDR3: CASSPPRRAGPYEQYF

J: TRBJ2-7
size: .
D: TRBD1
V: TRBV6-5
DNA: TGTGCCAGCAGCCGTGGAGGGACAGGAGTATACGAGCAGTACTTC
CDR3: CASSRGGTGVYEQYF

J: TRBJ2-4
size: .
D: .
V: TRBV6-5
DNA: TGTGCCAGCATTTTTCAGGGCCTAGCCAAAAACATTCAGTACTTC
CDR3: CASIFQGLAKNIQYF

J: TRBJ1-5
size: .
D: TRBD1
V: TRBV6-5
DNA: TGTGCCAGCAGTTCGGACAGGGGCAATCAGCCCCAGCATTTT
CDR3: CASSSDRGNQPQHF